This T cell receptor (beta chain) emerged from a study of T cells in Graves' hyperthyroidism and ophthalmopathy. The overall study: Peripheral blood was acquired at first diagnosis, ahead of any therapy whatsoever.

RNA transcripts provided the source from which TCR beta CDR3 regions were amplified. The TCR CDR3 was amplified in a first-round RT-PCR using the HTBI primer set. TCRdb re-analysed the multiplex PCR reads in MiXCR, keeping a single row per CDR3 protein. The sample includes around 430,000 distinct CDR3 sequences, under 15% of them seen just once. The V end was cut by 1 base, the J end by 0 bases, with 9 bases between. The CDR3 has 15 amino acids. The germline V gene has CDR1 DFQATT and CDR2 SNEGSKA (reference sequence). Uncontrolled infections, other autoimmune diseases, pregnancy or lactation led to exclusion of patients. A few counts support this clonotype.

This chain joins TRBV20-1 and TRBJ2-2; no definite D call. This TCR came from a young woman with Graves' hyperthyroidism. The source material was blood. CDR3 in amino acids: CSARVRLANTGELFF. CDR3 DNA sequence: TGCAGTGCTAGAGTTCGGCTAGCGAACACCGGGGAGCTGTTTTTT.